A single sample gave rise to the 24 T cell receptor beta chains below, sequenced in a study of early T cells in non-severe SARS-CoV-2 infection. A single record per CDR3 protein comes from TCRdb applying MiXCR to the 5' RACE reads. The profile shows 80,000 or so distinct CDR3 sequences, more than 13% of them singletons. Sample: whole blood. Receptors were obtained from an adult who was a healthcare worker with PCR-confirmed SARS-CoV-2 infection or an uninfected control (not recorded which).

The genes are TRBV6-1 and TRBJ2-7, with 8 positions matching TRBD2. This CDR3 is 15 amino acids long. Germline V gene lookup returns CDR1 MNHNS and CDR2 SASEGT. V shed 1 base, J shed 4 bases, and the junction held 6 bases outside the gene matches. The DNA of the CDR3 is TGTGCCAGCAGTGAAGGCGGGGGGCCTCCTTACGAGCAGTACTTC. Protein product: CASSEGGGPPYEQYF.

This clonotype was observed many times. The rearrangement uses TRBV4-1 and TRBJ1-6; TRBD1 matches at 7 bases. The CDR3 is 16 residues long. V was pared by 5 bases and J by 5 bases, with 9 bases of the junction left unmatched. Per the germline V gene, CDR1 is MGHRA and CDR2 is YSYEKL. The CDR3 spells CASSVYGQADNSPLHF. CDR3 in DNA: TGCGCCAGCAGCGTATACGGACAGGCAGATAATTCACCCCTCCACTTT.

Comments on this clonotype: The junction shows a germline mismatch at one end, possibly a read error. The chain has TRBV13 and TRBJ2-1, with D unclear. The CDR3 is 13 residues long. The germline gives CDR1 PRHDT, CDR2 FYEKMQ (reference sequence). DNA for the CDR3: TGTGCCAGCAGCCCCCCTATGAGCCCGGAAATCCACTTC. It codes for CASSPPMSPEIHF.

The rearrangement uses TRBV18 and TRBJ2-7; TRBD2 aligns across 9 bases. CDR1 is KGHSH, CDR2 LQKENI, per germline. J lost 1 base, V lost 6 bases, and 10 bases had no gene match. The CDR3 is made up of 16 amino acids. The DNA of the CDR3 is TGTGCCAGCTCTTCTGTTGAAGCGGGAGGATCCTACGAGCAGTACTTC. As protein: CASSSVEAGGSYEQYF.

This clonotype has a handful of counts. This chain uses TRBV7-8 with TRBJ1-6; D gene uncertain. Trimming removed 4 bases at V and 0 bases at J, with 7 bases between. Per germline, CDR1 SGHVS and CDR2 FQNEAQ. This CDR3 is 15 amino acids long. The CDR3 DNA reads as TGTGCCAGCAGCTCCCGGAGCTCCTATAATTCACCCCTCCACTTT. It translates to CASSSRSSYNSPLHF.

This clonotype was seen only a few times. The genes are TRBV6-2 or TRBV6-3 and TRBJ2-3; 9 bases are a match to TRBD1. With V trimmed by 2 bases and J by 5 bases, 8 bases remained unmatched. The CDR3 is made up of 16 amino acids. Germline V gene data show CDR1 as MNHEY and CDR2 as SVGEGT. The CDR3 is CASSYVSGQGKDTQYF. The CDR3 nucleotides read TGTGCCAGCAGTTACGTGTCGGGACAGGGCAAAGATACGCAGTATTTT.

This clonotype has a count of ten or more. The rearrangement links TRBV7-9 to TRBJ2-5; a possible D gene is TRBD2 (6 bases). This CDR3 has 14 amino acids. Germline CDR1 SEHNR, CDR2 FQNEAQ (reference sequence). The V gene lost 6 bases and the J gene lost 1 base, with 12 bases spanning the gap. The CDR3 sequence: CASRQDGGQETQYF. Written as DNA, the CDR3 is TGTGCCAGCAGACAGGACGGGGGCCAAGAGACCCAGTACTTC.

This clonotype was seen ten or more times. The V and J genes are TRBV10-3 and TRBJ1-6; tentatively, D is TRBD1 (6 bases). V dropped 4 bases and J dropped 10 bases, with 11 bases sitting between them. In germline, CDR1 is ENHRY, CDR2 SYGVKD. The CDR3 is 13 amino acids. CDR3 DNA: TGTGCCATCAGTGTCCAGGGGTCATCACCCCTCCACTTT. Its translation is CAISVQGSSPLHF.

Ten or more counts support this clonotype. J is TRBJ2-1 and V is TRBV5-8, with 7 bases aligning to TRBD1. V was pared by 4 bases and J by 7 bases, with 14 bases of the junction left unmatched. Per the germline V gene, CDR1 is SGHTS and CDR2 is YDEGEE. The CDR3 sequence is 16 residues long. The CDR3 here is CASSPEIRDRLNEQFF. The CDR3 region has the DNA TGTGCCAGCAGCCCAGAGATAAGGGACAGACTAAATGAGCAGTTCTTC.

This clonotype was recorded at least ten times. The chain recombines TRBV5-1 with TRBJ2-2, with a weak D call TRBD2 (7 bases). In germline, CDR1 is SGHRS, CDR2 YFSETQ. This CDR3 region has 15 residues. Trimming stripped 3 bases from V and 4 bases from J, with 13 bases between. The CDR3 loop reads CASSSGGQLTGELFF. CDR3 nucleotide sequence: TGCGCCAGCAGCTCGGGGGGCCAGCTCACCGGGGAGCTGTTTTTT.

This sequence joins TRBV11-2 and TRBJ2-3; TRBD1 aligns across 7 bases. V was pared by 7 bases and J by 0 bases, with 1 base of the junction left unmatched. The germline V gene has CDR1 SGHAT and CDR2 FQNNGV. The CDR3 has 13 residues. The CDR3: CASTTGSTDTQYF. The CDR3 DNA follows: TGTGCCAGCACGACAGGGAGCACAGATACGCAGTATTTT.

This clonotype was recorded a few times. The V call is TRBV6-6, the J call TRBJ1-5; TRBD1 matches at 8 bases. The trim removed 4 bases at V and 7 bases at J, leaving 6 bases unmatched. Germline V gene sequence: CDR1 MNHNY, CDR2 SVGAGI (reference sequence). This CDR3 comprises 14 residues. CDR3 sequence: CASSSQGARQPQHF. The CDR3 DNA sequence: TGTGCCAGCAGTTCCCAGGGGGCGCGCCAGCCCCAGCATTTT.

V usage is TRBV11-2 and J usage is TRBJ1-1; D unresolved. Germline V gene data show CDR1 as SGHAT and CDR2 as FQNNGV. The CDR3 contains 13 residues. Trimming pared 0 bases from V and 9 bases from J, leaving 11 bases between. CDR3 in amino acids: CASSLDQNSKAFF. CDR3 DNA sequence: TGTGCCAGCAGCTTAGATCAAAACAGTAAAGCTTTCTTT.

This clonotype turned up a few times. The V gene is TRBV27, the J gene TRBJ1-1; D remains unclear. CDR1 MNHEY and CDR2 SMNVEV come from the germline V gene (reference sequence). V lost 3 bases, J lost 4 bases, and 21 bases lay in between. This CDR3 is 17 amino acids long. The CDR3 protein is CASSFNSRPLSSTEAFF. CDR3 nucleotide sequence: TGTGCCAGCAGTTTTAACAGCCGACCCCTTTCTTCCACTGAAGCTTTCTTT.

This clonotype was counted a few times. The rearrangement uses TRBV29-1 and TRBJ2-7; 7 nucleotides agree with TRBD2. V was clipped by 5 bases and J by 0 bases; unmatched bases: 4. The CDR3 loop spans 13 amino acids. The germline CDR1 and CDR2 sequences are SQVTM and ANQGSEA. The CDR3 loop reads CSVSGVVSYEQYF. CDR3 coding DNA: TGCAGCGTTAGCGGGGTTGTCTCCTACGAGCAGTACTTC.

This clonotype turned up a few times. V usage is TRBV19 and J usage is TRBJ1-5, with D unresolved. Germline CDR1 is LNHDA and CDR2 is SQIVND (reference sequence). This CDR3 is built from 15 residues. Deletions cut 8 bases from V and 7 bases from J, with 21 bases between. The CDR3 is CASDLRAGGRQPQHF. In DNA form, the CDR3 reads TGTGCCAGTGACCTACGTGCCGGTGGCAGACAGCCCCAGCATTTT.

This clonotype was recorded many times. The DNA of the CDR3 is TGTGCCACCAGTGATGGGGTACAGGAGACCCAGTACTTC. It translates to CATSDGVQETQYF. V is TRBV24-1 and J is TRBJ2-5, with D uncertain. V gave up 3 bases and J gave up 5 bases, with 9 bases separating them. This CDR3 has 13 amino acids. Per the germline V gene, CDR1 is KGHDR and CDR2 is SFDVKD.

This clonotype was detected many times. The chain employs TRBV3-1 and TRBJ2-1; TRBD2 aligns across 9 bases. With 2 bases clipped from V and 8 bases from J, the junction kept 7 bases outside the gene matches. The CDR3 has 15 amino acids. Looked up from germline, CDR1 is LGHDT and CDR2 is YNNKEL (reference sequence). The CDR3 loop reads CASSQPGLAGYEQFF. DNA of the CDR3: TGTGCCAGCAGCCAACCGGGACTAGCTGGGTATGAGCAGTTCTTC.

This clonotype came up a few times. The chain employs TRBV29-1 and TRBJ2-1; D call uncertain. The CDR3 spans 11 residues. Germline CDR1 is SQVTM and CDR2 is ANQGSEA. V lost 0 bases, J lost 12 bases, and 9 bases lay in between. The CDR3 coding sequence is TGCAGCGTTGAAGATAGGGCTGGGCAGTTCTTC. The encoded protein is CSVEDRAGQFF.

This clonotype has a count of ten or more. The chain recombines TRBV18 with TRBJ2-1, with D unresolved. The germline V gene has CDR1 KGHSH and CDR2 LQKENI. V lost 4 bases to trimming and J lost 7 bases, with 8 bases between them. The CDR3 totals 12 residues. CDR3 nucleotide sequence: TGTGCCAGCTCACGCCTAGGAAATGAGCAGTTCTTC. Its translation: CASSRLGNEQFF.

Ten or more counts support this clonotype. The DNA of the CDR3 is TGTGCCAGCAGCTTAGAGGTTGGACTAGCCGGAGGGACCCAGTACTTC. Translated: CASSLEVGLAGGTQYF. The J gene is TRBJ2-5, the V gene TRBV11-2; 8 nucleotides align to TRBD2. CDR3 length: 16 amino acids. Germline V gene lookup returns CDR1 SGHAT and CDR2 FQNNGV. The ends lost 0 bases at V and 7 bases at J; junction bases unmatched: 10.

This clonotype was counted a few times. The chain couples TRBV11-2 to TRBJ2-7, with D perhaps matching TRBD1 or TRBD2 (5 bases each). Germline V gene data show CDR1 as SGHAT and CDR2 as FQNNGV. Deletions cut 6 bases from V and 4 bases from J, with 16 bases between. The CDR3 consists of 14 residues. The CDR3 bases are TGTGCCAGCAGACCGGGGCTAGATGGGTACGAGCAGTACTTC. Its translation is CASRPGLDGYEQYF.

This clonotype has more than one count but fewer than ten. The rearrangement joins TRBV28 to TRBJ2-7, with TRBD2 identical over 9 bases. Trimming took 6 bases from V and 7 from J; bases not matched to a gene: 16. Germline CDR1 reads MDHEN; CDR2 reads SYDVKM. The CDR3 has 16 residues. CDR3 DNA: TGTGCCAGCAGCTCCTCGGCTCTAGCGGGATCTAGTGAGCAGTACTTC. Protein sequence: CASSSSALAGSSEQYF.

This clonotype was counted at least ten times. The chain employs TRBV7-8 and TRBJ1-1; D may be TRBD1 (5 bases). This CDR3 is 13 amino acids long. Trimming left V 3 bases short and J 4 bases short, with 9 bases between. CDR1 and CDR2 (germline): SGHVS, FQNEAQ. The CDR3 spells CASSFREGTEAFF. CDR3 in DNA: TGTGCCAGCAGCTTCAGGGAGGGCACTGAAGCTTTCTTT.